The rows below give T cell receptor beta chains drawn from one sample of a study of blood T cells in healthy people across ages. TCRdb reprocessed the 5' RACE reads with MiXCR, giving one entry per CDR3 protein. The data show about 930,000 distinct CDR3 sequences, with almost 30% seen just once and around 9.6% held by the top ten. These same records also appear under a second study, on T cells of mothers and their children.

The sequencing sample was made of blood. The source is a woman aged 40 to 50 in good health. Each CDR3 is given with its conserved first and last residue. Each record gives: clone size, D gene, J gene, CDR3 length, V gene, CDR3 DNA, CDR3 protein. A D gene is named only where the DNA matches it firmly. Clone size is shown for a subset of rows, as once, few, many or a class of expanded clone.

>few|TRBD1|TRBJ1-2|15|TRBV4-3
TGCGCCAGCAGCCCAGAGCAGGGGGGGACCTATGGCTACACCTTC
CASSPEQGGTYGYTF
>.|TRBD2|TRBJ2-1|17|TRBV6-2/TRBV6-3
TGTGCCAGCAGTTATATTGAGGGACTAGCGGGATCCAATGAGCAGTTCTTC
CASSYIEGLAGSNEQFF
>few|TRBD1|TRBJ2-1|16|TRBV27
TGTGCCAGCAGTCTGACAGGGGACAGCTCCTACAATGAGCAGTTCTTC
CASSLTGDSSYNEQFF
>.|TRBD1|TRBJ2-5|15|TRBV7-3
TGTGCCAGCAGCTTAAATGGGCCAGGGGGCGATGAGCAGTACTTC
CASSLNGPGGDEQYF
>many|TRBD2|TRBJ2-5|17|TRBV2
TGTGCCAGCAGTGAAAGACTAGCGGGGGGTTCCGGGGAGACCCAGTACTTC
CASSERLAGGSGETQYF
>many|.|TRBJ1-6|13|TRBV12-3/TRBV12-4
TGTGCCAGCAGTCCACAGGGTCTTTCACCCCTCCACTTT
CASSPQGLSPLHF
>.|.|TRBJ2-4|15|TRBV28
TGTGCCAGCAGTCCCCAATCATTGGCCAAAAACATTCAGTACTTC
CASSPQSLAKNIQYF
>few|.|TRBJ2-3|14|TRBV2
TGTGCCAGCACCGACAGTTCTAGCACAGATACGCAGTATTTT
CASTDSSSTDTQYF
>few|TRBD1|TRBJ2-7|14|TRBV28
TGTGCCAGCAGCCAAGACAGGGGGGTAGGGGAGCAGTACTTC
CASSQDRGVGEQYF
>few|.|TRBJ2-1|14|TRBV5-1
TGCGCCACCAGCCCCTCTGGAGGCTACAATGAGCAGTTCTTC
CATSPSGGYNEQFF
>.|TRBD2|TRBJ2-3|16|TRBV11-2
TGTGCCAGCAGTACTAAGCGGGAGGCATACACAGATACGCAGTATTTT
CASSTKREAYTDTQYF
>.|.|TRBJ2-3|15|TRBV18
TGTGCCAGCTCACCACTTTCTAGGGCGGGAGATACGCAGTATTTT
CASSPLSRAGDTQYF
>.|.|TRBJ2-7|15|TRBV9
TGTGCCAGCAGCGTAGTGGCAGAAGGATGTTACGAGCAGTACTTC
CASSVVAEGCYEQYF
>.|.|TRBJ2-1|13|TRBV2
TGTGCCAGCAGTGTCGAGGGGCAGCGGGAGCAGTTCTTC
CASSVEGQREQFF
>.|.|TRBJ2-7|15|TRBV6-1
TGTGCCAGCAGTGAATTGGGACAAGGACCCTACGAGCAGTACTTC
CASSELGQGPYEQYF
>.|TRBD2|TRBJ2-1|16|TRBV4-2
TGTGCCAGCAGCCAAGGGGTAGCGGGGGGGCCCAATGAGCAGTTCTTC
CASSQGVAGGPNEQFF
>.|.|TRBJ1-1|14|TRBV7-2
TGTGCCAGCAGCCGACAGGAGGTAAACACTGAAGCTTTCTTT
CASSRQEVNTEAFF
>few|.|TRBJ1-2|14|TRBV7-9
TGTGCCAGCACCCTAATCCAGACTAACTATGGCTACACCTTC
CASTLIQTNYGYTF
>.|.|TRBJ2-1|16|TRBV7-9
TGTGCCAGCAGCTTAGGATCCGGACAGAGCTACAATGAGCAGTTCTTC
CASSLGSGQSYNEQFF
>.|.|TRBJ2-7|11|TRBV20-1
TGCAGTGCTTTCTCCCTCTACGAGCAGTACTTC
CSAFSLYEQYF
>.|TRBD2|TRBJ2-3|18|TRBV7-6
TGTGCCAGCAGCACCTTCAGCGGGGGGGTAACTAGCACAGATACGCAGTATTTT
CASSTFSGGVTSTDTQYF
>.|.|TRBJ1-2|16|TRBV28
TGTGCCAGCGGTCCGGGACACACGATAGCTAACTATGGCTACACCTTC
CASGPGHTIANYGYTF
>.|.|TRBJ1-6|15|TRBV5-1
TGCGCCAGCAGTCCGAGGGGTGAATATAATTCACCCCTCCACTTT
CASSPRGEYNSPLHF
>once|.|TRBJ2-7|14|TRBV6-9
TGTGCCAGCAGGCTCCGGGGCAGGGGCTACGAGCAGTACTTC
CASRLRGRGYEQYF
>many|.|TRBJ2-7|14|TRBV24-1
TGTGCCACCAGTGATCCCGGGAAGCCCTACGAGCAGTACTTC
CATSDPGKPYEQYF
>.|.|TRBJ1-5|13|TRBV2
TGTGCCAGCAGAGTGTTGGGGAATCAGCCCCAGCATTTT
CASRVLGNQPQHF
>once|.|TRBJ2-7|15|TRBV18
TGTGCCAGCTCACCCCCGGGACACCGATCCTACGAGCAGTACTTC
CASSPPGHRSYEQYF
>many|TRBD1|TRBJ2-7|13|TRBV10-3
TGTGCCATCAGATTCCGGGACAGGTACGAGCAGTACTTC
CAIRFRDRYEQYF
>many|.|TRBJ1-1|15|TRBV7-3
TGTGCCAGCAGCTTAGGCGGCGTTGCGAACACTGAAGCTTTCTTT
CASSLGGVANTEAFF
>.|.|TRBJ1-2|15|TRBV4-3
TGCGCCAGCAGCCAAGAGGGGCGCGGGGTCTATGGCTACACCTTC
CASSQEGRGVYGYTF
>few|.|TRBJ1-2|14|TRBV28
TGTGCCAGCGGTTCGGGATCCCTTTACTATGGCTACACCTTC
CASGSGSLYYGYTF